This TCR beta chain was recovered during a study of blood T cell repertoires in COVID-19. Profiled with immunoSEQ multiplex PCR; TCRdb holds only in-frame clones, not every one. Counted here are about 330,000 clones, over 80% occurring once; the ten biggest clones make up more than 5%. Germline assignment: CDR1 MRHNA and CDR2 SNTAGT. V was pared by 2 bases and J by 0 bases, with 19 bases between. This CDR3 has 18 residues. This receptor was obtained from a man in his thirties or forties who had recovered from COVID-19. The J gene is TRBJ1-1, the V gene TRBV6-4; a possible D gene is TRBD1 (5 bases). The sequenced material came from PBMCs or T cells enriched from blood (not recorded which). The CDR3 protein is CASSDPKPPGVLNTEAFF. Written as DNA, the CDR3 is TGTGCCAGCAGTGACCCGAAGCCCCCGGGGGTTCTGAACACTGAAGCTTTCTTT.